This TCR beta chain was captured in a study of blood T cells in healthy people across ages. The germline V gene has CDR1 SQVTM and CDR2 ANQGSEA. The CDR3 length is 15 residues. Trimming removed 5 bases from V and 2 bases from J; junction bases left unmatched: 9. Using a J-beta primer mix together with a sample-barcoded 5' primer, a second PCR was run for roughly 6 to 12 cycles. Every molecule of cDNA carried a tag from a template-switch adaptor with 12 random nucleotides. TCRdb passed the 5' RACE reads through MiXCR, listing each CDR3 protein once. This table has about 1.4 million distinct CDR3 sequences, 59% appearing once.

The TCR comes from a man aged 18 to 35 in good health. Sequenced material: blood. The chain couples TRBV29-1 to TRBJ2-1; 7 nucleotides match TRBD1. This chain's CDR3 is CSVTKGAGPYNEQFF. CDR3 sequence (DNA): TGCAGCGTTACCAAGGGGGCGGGTCCCTACAATGAGCAGTTCTTC.